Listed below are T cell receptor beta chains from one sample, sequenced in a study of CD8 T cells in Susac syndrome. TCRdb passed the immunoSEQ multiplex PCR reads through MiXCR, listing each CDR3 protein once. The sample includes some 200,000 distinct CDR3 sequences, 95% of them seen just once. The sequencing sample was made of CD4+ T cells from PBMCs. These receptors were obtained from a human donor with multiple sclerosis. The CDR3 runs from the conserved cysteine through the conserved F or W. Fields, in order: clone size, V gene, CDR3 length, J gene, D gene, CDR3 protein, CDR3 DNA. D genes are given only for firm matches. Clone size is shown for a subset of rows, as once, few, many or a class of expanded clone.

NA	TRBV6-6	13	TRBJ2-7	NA	CASCTGTSYEQYF	TGTGCCAGCTGTACCGGGACTTCCTACGAGCAGTACTTC
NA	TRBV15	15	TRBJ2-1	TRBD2	CATHLVTSGDIEQFF	TGTGCCACCCATCTGGTTACCAGCGGGGATATTGAGCAGTTCTTC
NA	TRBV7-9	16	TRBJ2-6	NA	CASSSQAALGANVLTF	TGTGCCAGCAGCTCCCAAGCGGCACTCGGGGCCAACGTCCTGACTTTC
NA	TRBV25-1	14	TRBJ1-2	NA	CASLRRRITYGYTF	TGTGCCAGTTTGCGACGGAGAATCACCTATGGCTACACCTTC
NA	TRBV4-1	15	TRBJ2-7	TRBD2	CASSQALAVTYEQYF	TGCGCCAGCAGCCAAGCACTAGCGGTAACCTACGAGCAGTACTTC
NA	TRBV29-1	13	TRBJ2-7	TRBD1	CSAGQGSSYEQYF	TGCAGCGCCGGACAGGGGAGCTCCTACGAGCAGTACTTC
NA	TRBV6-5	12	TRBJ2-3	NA	CAVRVSTDTQYF	TGTGCCGTTCGGGTTTCGACAGATACGCAGTATTTT
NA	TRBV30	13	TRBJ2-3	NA	CAWSDGATDTQYF	TGTGCCTGGAGCGATGGGGCCACAGATACGCAGTATTTT
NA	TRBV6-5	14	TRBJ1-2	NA	CASTSPGGVYGYTF	TGTGCCAGCACCTCGCCTGGGGGGGTTTATGGCTACACCTTC
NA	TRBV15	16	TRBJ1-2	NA	CATSRGQAPRNYGYTF	TGTGCCACCAGCAGAGGACAGGCCCCAAGGAACTATGGCTACACCTTC
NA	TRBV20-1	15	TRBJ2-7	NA	CSARGLRIMDDEQYF	TGCAGTGCTAGAGGTTTGAGGATCATGGACGATGAGCAGTACTTC
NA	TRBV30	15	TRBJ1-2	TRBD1	CAWSGAGTATYGYTF	TGTGCCTGGAGTGGAGCCGGGACAGCGACTTATGGCTACACCTTC
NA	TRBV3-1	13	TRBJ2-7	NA	CASSYRAAYEQYF	TGTGCCAGCAGCTACCGGGCCGCCTACGAGCAGTACTTC
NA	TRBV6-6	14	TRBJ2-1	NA	CASSYSGGYNEQFF	TGTGCCAGCAGTTACTCGGGCGGCTACAATGAGCAGTTCTTC
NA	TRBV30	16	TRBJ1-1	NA	CAWSARTAWVPLEAFF	TGTGCCTGGAGCGCTCGGACAGCTTGGGTCCCCCTTGAAGCTTTCTTT
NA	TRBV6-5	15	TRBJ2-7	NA	CASSYSRGSSYEQYF	TGTGCCAGCAGTTACTCGCGGGGTAGCTCCTACGAGCAGTACTTC
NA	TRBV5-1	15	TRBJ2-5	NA	CASSLAGASQETQYF	TGCGCCAGCAGCTTGGCCGGGGCGTCACAAGAGACCCAGTACTTC
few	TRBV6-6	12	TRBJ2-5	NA	CASSYSQETQYF	TGTGCCAGCAGTTACTCTCAGGAGACCCAGTACTTC
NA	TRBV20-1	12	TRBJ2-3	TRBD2	CSARGRADTQYF	TGCAGTGCTAGGGGGAGGGCAGATACGCAGTATTTT
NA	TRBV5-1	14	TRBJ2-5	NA	CASSESLIGETQYF	TGCGCCAGCAGCGAGTCTCTGATTGGGGAGACCCAGTACTTC
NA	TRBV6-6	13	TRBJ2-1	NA	CASSYQRAGEQFF	TGTGCCAGCAGTTACCAGCGGGCGGGAGAGCAGTTCTTC
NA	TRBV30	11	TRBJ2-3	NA	CAWSSPDTQYF	TGTGCCTGGAGTTCCCCAGATACGCAGTATTTT
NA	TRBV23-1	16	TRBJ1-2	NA	CASTLGGRGANYGYTF	TGCGCCAGCACTCTCGGGGGAAGGGGAGCTAACTATGGCTACACCTTC
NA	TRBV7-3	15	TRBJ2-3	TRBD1	CASSLFGQGTDTQYF	TGTGCCAGCAGCTTATTCGGACAGGGCACAGATACGCAGTATTTT
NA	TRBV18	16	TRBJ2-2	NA	CASSPQGKGFAGELFF	TGTGCCAGCTCACCCCAGGGGAAGGGATTCGCCGGGGAGCTGTTTTTT
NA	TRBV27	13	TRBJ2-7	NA	CASSLSISYEQYF	TGTGCCAGCAGTTTATCGATTTCCTACGAGCAGTACTTC
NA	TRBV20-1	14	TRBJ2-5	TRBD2	CSASGGGPQETQYF	TGCAGTGCTAGTGGCGGGGGGCCCCAAGAGACCCAGTACTTC